The clone carrying this T cell receptor beta chain is a singleton in its sample. This sample was included in a study of blood T cell repertoires in COVID-19. Looking at the study overall: The samples span acute and convalescent COVID-19 from the United States, Italy and Spain. T cells, B-cell-depleted T cells, or PBMCs supplied cDNA or gDNA.

Original processing notes: Researchers report that nucleated cell counts were estimated from reference gene primer amplification. The method was immunoSEQ multiplex PCR; TCRdb's version includes in-frame clones alone and lacks a portion of them. V and J calls and clone size are copied from that table; D and trimming were computed from the DNA. This sample has more than 40,000 clones; just over 85% occur once, and the top ten carry about 2.9%. Germline V gene data show CDR1 as SGHRS and CDR2 as YFSETQ. This CDR3 has 16 residues. Germline trimming cut 3 bases from V and 3 bases from J; bases unmatched to any gene: 7.

This chain uses TRBV5-1 with TRBJ2-2; 8 nucleotides match TRBD1. This sequence originates from a woman aged 80 or over with acute or convalescent COVID-19. Sequencing input: peripheral blood. The chain's CDR3 is CASSSNGQGDTGELFF. CDR3 nucleotide sequence: TGCGCCAGCAGCTCCAACGGACAGGGTGACACCGGGGAGCTGTTTTTT.